These T cell receptor beta chains were read from a single sample in a study of cytomegalovirus exposure and HLA in healthy donors. Clones were read by immunoSEQ multiplex PCR, and TCRdb kept only the in-frame ones, dropping some. In the table there are some 150,000 clones, approximately 61% of which are singletons. What was sequenced was PBMCs. All receptors derive from a middle-aged woman in good health and CMV-seronegative. The CDR3 runs from the conserved cysteine through the conserved F or W. A D gene is named only where the DNA matches it firmly. Size is stated for part of the rows, as once, few or many counts, or as a class when the clone is expanded.

>-|TRBJ1-2|-|TRBV11-2
TGTGCCAGCAGCTCTACCGGGGGGGAGTACTATGGCTACACCTTC
CASSSTGGEYYGYTF
>-|TRBJ1-5|-|TRBV6-6
TGTGCCAGCTCTTACACCAGGGATCAGCCCCAGCATTTT
CASSYTRDQPQHF
>TRBD1|TRBJ1-1|-|TRBV6-6
TGTGCCATCCGAAGGGGGCCTGAAGCTTTCTTT
CAIRRGPEAFF
>-|TRBJ2-1|-|TRBV11-2
TGTGCCAGCAGCTTAGAAGGGGGGGCAAATGAGCAGTTCTTC
CASSLEGGANEQFF
>TRBD1|TRBJ2-7|-|TRBV6-1
TGTGCCAGCAGTGACGGGACAGGGAAGGTCGAGCAGTACTTC
CASSDGTGKVEQYF
>TRBD1|TRBJ1-5|few|TRBV19
TGTGCCAGTAGTGGCCCGGGACAGGGTAGCAATCAGCCCCAGCATTTT
CASSGPGQGSNQPQHF
>-|TRBJ1-1|-|TRBV19
TGTGCCAGTAGTATAGCGTTCGGTGAAGCTTTCTTT
CASSIAFGEAFF
>-|TRBJ1-5|-|TRBV27
TGTGCCAGCAGTTTATCCGTTAATCAGCCCCAGCATTTT
CASSLSVNQPQHF
>-|TRBJ2-5|-|TRBV29-1
TGCAGCGTTGAAGGGAGAGGGACCCAGTACTTC
CSVEGRGTQYF
>-|TRBJ1-2|-|TRBV28
TGTGCCAGCAGTCCAGAACAGGGCCGCGGCTACACCTTC
CASSPEQGRGYTF
>TRBD1|TRBJ2-7|-|TRBV2
TGTGCCAGCAGTGATCCCGGACAGGGTAAAGTCGAGCAGTACTTC
CASSDPGQGKVEQYF
>TRBD1|TRBJ1-4|-|TRBV5-6
TGTGCCAGCAGCTTGAGACAGGGGTTTGCAGCTAATGAAAAACTGTTTTTT
CASSLRQGFAANEKLFF
>TRBD1|TRBJ2-2|-|TRBV2
TGTGCCAGCAGTCCAGACAGGGGGTACGGGGAGCTGTTTTTT
CASSPDRGYGELFF
>-|TRBJ2-7|once|TRBV30
TGTGCCTGGAGTGTGCAGGGTAGCTCCTACGAGCAGTACTTC
CAWSVQGSSYEQYF
>TRBD1|TRBJ2-7|-|TRBV7-6
TGTGCCAGCAGCTTTGGACAGGGACACTACGAGCAGTACTTC
CASSFGQGHYEQYF
>-|TRBJ1-1|-|TRBV27
TGTGCCAGCAGTTTGGGGCAGGGAAAGAACACTGAAGCTTTCTTT
CASSLGQGKNTEAFF
>-|TRBJ2-5|-|TRBV2
TGTGCCAGCAGTTTCGGGGGGCGCCAAGAGACCCAGTACTTC
CASSFGGRQETQYF
>-|TRBJ2-6|-|TRBV19
TGTGCCAGTAGTTACCGGGACTTAGGCTCTGGGGCCAACGTCCTGACTTTC
CASSYRDLGSGANVLTF
>-|TRBJ1-5|-|TRBV6-6
TGTGCCAGCAGTTCCCGCCCCACTAGTCCCTCCGGGCATTTT
CASSSRPTSPSGHF
>-|TRBJ1-3|-|TRBV28
TGTGCCAGCAGCCTCAACGGGGGATACACCATATATTTT
CASSLNGGYTIYF
>-|TRBJ1-1|-|TRBV20-1
TGCAGTGTTCTTTCAGGGATATGGGCTTTCTTT
CSVLSGIWAFF
>TRBD1|TRBJ1-1|-|TRBV18
TGTGCCAGCTCACCGAGACAGGGGACAGCTGGAGGTACTGAAGCTTTCTTT
CASSPRQGTAGGTEAFF
>TRBD2|TRBJ2-1|-|TRBV7-3
TGTGCCAGCAGCCCCTTACCGACTAGCGGGGGGCTAGGGAATGAGCAGTTCTTC
CASSPLPTSGGLGNEQFF
>TRBD1|TRBJ1-2|few|TRBV7-3
TGTGCCAGCAGCGGGGGACAGGGGGCCGGCTACACCTTC
CASSGGQGAGYTF
>TRBD1|TRBJ1-2|-|TRBV4-3
TGCGCCAGCAGCCAGGGAATAAGGGACAGGGGGCAATACACCTTC
CASSQGIRDRGQYTF
>TRBD1|TRBJ1-6|-|TRBV7-2
TGTGCCAGCAGCTTGCAGGGGGCGCGTAATTCACCCCTCCACTTT
CASSLQGARNSPLHF
>-|TRBJ1-4|few|TRBV5-6
TGTGCCAGCAGCTATAACATAGGACAGCAGAATGAAAAACTGTTTTTT
CASSYNIGQQNEKLFF
>-|TRBJ2-5|once|TRBV28
TGTGCCAGCACCACAACCGGAGGAGGTCTCCAAGAGACCCAGTACTTC
CASTTTGGGLQETQYF
>TRBD1|TRBJ2-2|-|TRBV27
TGTGCCAGCAGTCCTACAGGGGGTGATGGTACCGGGGAGCTGTTTTTT
CASSPTGGDGTGELFF
>-|TRBJ2-5|-|TRBV4-1
TGCGCCAGCAGCCTCAGGGAGGGACGGGGGACAGGTCAAGAGACCCAGTACTTC
CASSLREGRGTGQETQYF
>-|TRBJ2-2|-|TRBV5-1
TGCGCCAGCAGCCCAGGACAGAGCACCGGGGAGCTGTTTTTT
CASSPGQSTGELFF
>TRBD2|TRBJ2-5|-|TRBV7-2
TGTGCCTCCAGCCGGGGGGGACAAGAGACCCAGTACTTC
CASSRGGQETQYF
>-|TRBJ1-1|many|TRBV4-2
TGTGCCAGCAGCCAAGAGGTGGGGGGGACTGAAGCTTTCTTT
CASSQEVGGTEAFF
>TRBD2|TRBJ2-5|-|TRBV4-1
TGCGCCAGCAGCCAAGGGCTAGCGGGGGGGGCGGAGACCCAGTACTTC
CASSQGLAGGAETQYF
>TRBD1|TRBJ1-4|-|TRBV9
TGTGCCAGCAGCGTAGGACAGGGGGTTGGCGAAAAACTGTTTTTT
CASSVGQGVGEKLFF
>TRBD1|TRBJ2-5|-|TRBV4-1
TGCGCCAGCAGCCAATCGACAGGGGGGACGGTGGAGACCCAGTACTTC
CASSQSTGGTVETQYF
>TRBD1|TRBJ2-3|-|TRBV7-6
TGTGCCAGCAGCGGGACAGGGCCAGATACGCAGTATTTT
CASSGTGPDTQYF
>-|TRBJ2-7|few|TRBV18
TGTGCCAGCTCCTCCGGGGTCACTGATAACTACGAGCAGTACTTC
CASSSGVTDNYEQYF
>TRBD2|TRBJ2-1|few|TRBV19
TGTGCCAGTAGCCTAGTTAGCGGGGATCATTACAATGAGCAGTTCTTC
CASSLVSGDHYNEQFF
>-|TRBJ2-5|-|TRBV27
TGTGCCAGCAGTTCATTAGGAGGGGAGACCCAGTACTTC
CASSSLGGETQYF
>TRBD2|TRBJ2-7|-|TRBV18
TGTGCCAGCTCGGGGGGGACTGGCGCCTACGAGCAGTACTTC
CASSGGTGAYEQYF
>-|TRBJ1-2|once|TRBV30
TGTGCCTGGAGCCCCAGCGGAGCTTCTGGCTACACCTTC
CAWSPSGASGYTF
>TRBD1|TRBJ2-6|-|TRBV27
TGTGCCAGCAGCCCTACGGGTTGGGGACAGTCTGGGGCCAACGTCCTGACTTTC
CASSPTGWGQSGANVLTF
>-|TRBJ1-2|-|TRBV10-3
TGTGCCATCAGCCGGGAGTCTAACTATGGCTACACCTTC
CAISRESNYGYTF
>-|TRBJ1-4|-|TRBV5-4
TGTGCCAGCAGCTCGGGGGGCACTAATGAAAAACTGTTTTTT
CASSSGGTNEKLFF
>-|TRBJ2-7|-|TRBV28
TGTGCCAGCAGTCCTCCCCTGGGGGGAGTAAGGGAGCAGTACTTC
CASSPPLGGVREQYF
>-|TRBJ2-3|-|TRBV14
TGTGCCAGCAGCCCGACTAGCACAGATACGCAGTATTTT
CASSPTSTDTQYF
>TRBD1|TRBJ1-6|-|TRBV30
TGTGCCTTACGGGGACAGGGGGTTTCACCCCTCCACTTT
CALRGQGVSPLHF
>-|TRBJ1-1|few|TRBV28
TGTGCCAGCAGTCTTCCCGACAGGCCGAACACTGAAGCTTTCTTT
CASSLPDRPNTEAFF
>-|TRBJ1-1|-|TRBV7-8
TGTGCCAGCAGCTTCCCAGGGGAATGGGACACTGAAGCTTTCTTT
CASSFPGEWDTEAFF
>-|TRBJ2-2|-|TRBV9
TGTGCCAGCAGCGCACGGGGGAACACCGGGGAGCTGTTTTTT
CASSARGNTGELFF
>TRBD1|TRBJ1-2|-|TRBV12-5
TGTGCTAGTGGTGGAACAGGGGGCGCGGCAAATGGCTACACCTTC
CASGGTGGAANGYTF
>-|TRBJ2-3|once|TRBV18
TGTGCCAGCTCACCAGGGGGCAACACAGATACGCAGTATTTT
CASSPGGNTDTQYF
>TRBD1|TRBJ1-2|-|TRBV29-1
TGCAGCGTTCCCGGGACAGGGCGCCACACCTTC
CSVPGTGRHTF
>-|TRBJ1-1|-|TRBV28
TGTGCCAGCAGTTTATATGGGGCTGAGACGGGTCTCATGAACACTGAAGCTTTCTTT
CASSLYGAETGLMNTEAFF
>TRBD1|TRBJ1-4|few|TRBV7-2
TGTGCCAGCAGCCTGGACAGGGGGCGAGAAAAACTGTTTTTT
CASSLDRGREKLFF